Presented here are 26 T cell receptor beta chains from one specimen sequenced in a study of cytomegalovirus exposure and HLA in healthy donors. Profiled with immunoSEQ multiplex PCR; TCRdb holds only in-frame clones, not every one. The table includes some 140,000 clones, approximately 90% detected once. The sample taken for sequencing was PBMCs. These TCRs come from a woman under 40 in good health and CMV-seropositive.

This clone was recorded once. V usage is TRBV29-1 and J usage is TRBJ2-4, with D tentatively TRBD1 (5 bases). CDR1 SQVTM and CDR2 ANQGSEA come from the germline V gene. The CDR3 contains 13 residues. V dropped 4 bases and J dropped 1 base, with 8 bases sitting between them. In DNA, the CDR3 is TGCAGCGTTGTTAAGGGGGCCAAAAACATTCAGTACTTC. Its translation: CSVVKGAKNIQYF.

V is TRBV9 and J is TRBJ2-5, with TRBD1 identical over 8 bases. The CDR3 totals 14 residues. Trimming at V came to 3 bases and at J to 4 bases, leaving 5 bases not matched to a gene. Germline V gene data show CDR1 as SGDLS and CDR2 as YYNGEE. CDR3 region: CASSDDRGLETQYF. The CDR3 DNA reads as TGTGCCAGCAGCGACGACAGGGGATTAGAGACCCAGTACTTC.

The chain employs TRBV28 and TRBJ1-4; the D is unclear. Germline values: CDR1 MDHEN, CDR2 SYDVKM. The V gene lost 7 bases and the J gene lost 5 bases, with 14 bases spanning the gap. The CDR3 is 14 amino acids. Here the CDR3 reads CASIPSGANEKLFF. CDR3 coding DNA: TGTGCCAGCATCCCCTCGGGTGCGAATGAAAAACTGTTTTTT.

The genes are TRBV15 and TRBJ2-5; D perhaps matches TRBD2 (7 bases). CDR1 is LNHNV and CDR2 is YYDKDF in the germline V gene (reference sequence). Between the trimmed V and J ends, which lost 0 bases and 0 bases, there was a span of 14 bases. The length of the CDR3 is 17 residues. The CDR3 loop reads CATSRDIRGGHQETQYF. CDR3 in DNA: TGTGCCACCAGCAGAGATATTCGCGGGGGCCACCAAGAGACCCAGTACTTC.

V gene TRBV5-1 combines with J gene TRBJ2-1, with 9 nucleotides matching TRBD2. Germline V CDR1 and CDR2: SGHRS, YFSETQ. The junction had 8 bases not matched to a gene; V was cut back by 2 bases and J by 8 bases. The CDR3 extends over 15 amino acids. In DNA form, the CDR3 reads TGCGCCAGCAGCTTTATGGCGGGAGGGCCCGATGAGCAGTTCTTC. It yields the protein CASSFMAGGPDEQFF.

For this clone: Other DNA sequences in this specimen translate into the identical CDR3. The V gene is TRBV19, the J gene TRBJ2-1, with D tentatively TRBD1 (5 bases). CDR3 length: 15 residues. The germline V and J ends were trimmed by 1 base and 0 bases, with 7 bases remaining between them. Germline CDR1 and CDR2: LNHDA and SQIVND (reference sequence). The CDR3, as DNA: TGTGCCAGTAGTATAGGGCAGGGCTCCTACAATGAGCAGTTCTTC. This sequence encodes CASSIGQGSYNEQFF.

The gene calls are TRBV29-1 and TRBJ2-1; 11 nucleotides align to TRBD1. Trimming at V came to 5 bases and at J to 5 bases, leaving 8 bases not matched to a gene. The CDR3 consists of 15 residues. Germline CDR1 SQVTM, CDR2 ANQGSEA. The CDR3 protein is CSVPGQGARHNEQFF. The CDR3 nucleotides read TGCAGCGTTCCCGGACAGGGGGCTAGGCACAATGAGCAGTTCTTC.

Here the CDR3 reads CASSPHGRGGYYGYTF. CDR3 bases: TGTGCCAGCAGTCCCCACGGGAGGGGAGGGTACTATGGCTACACCTTC. The chain joins TRBV28 to TRBJ1-2, with D possibly TRBD1 on 5 matching bases. The CDR3 totals 16 residues. Germline V gene sequence: CDR1 MDHEN, CDR2 SYDVKM. The V and J ends lost 5 bases and 3 bases respectively, with 19 bases between them.

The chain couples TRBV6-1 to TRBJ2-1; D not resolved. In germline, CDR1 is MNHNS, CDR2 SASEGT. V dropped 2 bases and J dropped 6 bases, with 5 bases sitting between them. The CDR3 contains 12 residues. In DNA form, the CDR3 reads TGTGCCAGCAGTGAACCCTTCAATGAGCAGTTCTTC. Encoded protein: CASSEPFNEQFF.

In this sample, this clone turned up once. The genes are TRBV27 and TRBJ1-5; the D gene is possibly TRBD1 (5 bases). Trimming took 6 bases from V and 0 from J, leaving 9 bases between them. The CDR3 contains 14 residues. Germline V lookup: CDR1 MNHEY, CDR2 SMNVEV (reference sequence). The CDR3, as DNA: TGTGCCAGCAGCCCGGGGGGTAGCAATCAGCCCCAGCATTTT. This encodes CASSPGGSNQPQHF.

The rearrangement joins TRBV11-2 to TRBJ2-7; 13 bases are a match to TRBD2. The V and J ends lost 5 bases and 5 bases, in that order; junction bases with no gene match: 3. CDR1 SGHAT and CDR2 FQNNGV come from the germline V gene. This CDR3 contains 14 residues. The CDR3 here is CASSPGLAGDEQYF. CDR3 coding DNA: TGTGCCAGCAGCCCCGGACTAGCGGGGGACGAGCAGTACTTC.

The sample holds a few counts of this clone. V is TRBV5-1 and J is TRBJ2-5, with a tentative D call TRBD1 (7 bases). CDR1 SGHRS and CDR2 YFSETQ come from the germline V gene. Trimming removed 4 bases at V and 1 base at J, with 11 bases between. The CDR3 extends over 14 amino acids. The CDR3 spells CASSRGTAQETQYF. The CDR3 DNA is TGCGCCAGCAGCCGCGGGACAGCCCAAGAGACCCAGTACTTC. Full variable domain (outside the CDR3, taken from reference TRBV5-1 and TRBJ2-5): KAGVTQTPRYLIKTRGQQVTLSCSPISGHRSVSWYQQTPGQGLQFLFEYFSETQRNKGNFPGRFSGRQFSNSRSEMNVSTLELGDSALYLCASSRGTAQETQYFGPGTRLLVL.

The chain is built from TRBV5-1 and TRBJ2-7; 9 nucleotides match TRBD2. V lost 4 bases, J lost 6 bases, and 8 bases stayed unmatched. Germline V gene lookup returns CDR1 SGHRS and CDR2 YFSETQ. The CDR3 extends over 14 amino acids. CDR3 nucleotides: TGCGCCAGCAGCCCTGTAGCGGGAGTCTCCGAGCAGTACTTC. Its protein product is CASSPVAGVSEQYF. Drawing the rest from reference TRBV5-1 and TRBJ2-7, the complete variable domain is KAGVTQTPRYLIKTRGQQVTLSCSPISGHRSVSWYQQTPGQGLQFLFEYFSETQRNKGNFPGRFSGRQFSNSRSEMNVSTLELGDSALYLCASSPVAGVSEQYFGPGTRLTVT.

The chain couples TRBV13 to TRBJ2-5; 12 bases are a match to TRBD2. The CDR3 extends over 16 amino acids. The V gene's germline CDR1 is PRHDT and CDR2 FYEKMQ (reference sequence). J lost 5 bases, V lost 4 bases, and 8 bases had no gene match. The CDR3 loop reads CASSSVTSGSRETQYF. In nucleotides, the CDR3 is TGTGCCAGCAGCTCCGTGACTAGCGGGAGTAGGGAGACCCAGTACTTC.

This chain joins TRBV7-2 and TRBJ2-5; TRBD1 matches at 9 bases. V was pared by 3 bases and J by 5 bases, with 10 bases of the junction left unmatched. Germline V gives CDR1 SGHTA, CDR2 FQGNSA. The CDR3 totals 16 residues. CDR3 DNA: TGTGCCAGCAGCTTCACCGGGACAGGGCTAGGCGAGACCCAGTACTTC. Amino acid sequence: CASSFTGTGLGETQYF.

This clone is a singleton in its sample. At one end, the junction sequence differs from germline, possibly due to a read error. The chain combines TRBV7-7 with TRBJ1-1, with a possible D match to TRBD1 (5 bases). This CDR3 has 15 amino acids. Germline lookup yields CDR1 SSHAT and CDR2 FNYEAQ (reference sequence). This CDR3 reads CASSSVAGTNTEAFF. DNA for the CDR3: TGTGCTAGCAGCTCGGTTGCGGGGACGAACACTGAAGCTTTCTTT.

The DNA of the CDR3 is TGTGCCAGCAGTTTACCCCTAGCCGATGCAACTAATGAAAAACTGTTTTTT. Translating gives CASSLPLADATNEKLFF. The V gene is TRBV28, the J gene TRBJ1-4; D is undetermined. Per the germline V gene, CDR1 is MDHEN and CDR2 is SYDVKM. The CDR3 sequence is 17 residues long. V lost 2 bases to trimming and J lost 0 bases, with 13 bases between them.

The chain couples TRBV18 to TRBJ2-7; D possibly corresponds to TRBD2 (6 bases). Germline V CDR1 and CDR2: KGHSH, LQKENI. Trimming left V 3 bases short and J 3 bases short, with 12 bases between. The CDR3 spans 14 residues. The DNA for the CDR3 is TGTGCCAGCTCACCGGACCTCGGGAGCTACGAGCAGTACTTC. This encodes CASSPDLGSYEQYF. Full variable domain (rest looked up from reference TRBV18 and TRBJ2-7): NAGVMQNPRHLVRRRGQEARLRCSPMKGHSHVYWYRQLPEEGLKFMVYLQKENIIDESGMPKERFSAEFPKEGPSILRIQQVVRGDSAAYFCASSPDLGSYEQYFGPGTRLTVT.

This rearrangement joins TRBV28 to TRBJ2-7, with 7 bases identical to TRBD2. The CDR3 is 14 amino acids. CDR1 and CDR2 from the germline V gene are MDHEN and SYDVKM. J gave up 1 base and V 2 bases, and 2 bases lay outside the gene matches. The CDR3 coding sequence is TGTGCCAGCAGTTTACGGGAGGCATCCTACGAGCAGTACTTC. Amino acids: CASSLREASYEQYF.

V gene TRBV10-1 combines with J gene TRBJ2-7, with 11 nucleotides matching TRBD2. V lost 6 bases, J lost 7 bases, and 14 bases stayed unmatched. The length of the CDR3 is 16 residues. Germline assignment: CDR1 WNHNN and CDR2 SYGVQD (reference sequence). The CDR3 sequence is CASSDQRLAGREEQYF. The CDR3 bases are TGCGCCAGCAGCGATCAACGACTAGCGGGGAGGGAAGAGCAGTACTTC.

CDR3 sequence: CASSSGTGTYEQYF. DNA of the CDR3: TGTGCCAGCAGCTCCGGGACAGGGACCTACGAGCAGTACTTC. The chain employs TRBV5-6 and TRBJ2-7; 9 nucleotides match TRBD1. The CDR3 runs 14 residues. From germline, CDR1 is SGHDT and CDR2 YYEEEE. After removal of 3 bases from V and 2 bases from J, the junction contained 3 bases not matched to a gene.

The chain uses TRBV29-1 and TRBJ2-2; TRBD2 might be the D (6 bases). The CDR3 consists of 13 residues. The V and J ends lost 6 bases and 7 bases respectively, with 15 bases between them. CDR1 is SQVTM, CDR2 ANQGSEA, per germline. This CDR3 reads CSVQEGTFGELFF. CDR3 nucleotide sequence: TGCAGCGTCCAGGAGGGGACGTTCGGGGAGCTGTTTTTT.

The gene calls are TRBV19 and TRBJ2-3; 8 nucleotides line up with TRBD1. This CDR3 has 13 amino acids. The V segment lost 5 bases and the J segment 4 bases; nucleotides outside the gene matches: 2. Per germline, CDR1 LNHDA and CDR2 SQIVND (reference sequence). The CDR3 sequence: CASSVQGADTQYF. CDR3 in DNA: TGTGCCAGTAGTGTACAGGGGGCAGATACGCAGTATTTT. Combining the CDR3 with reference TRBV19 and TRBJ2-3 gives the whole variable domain DGGITQSPKYLFRKEGQNVTLSCEQNLNHDAMYWYRQDPGQGLRLIYYSQIVNDFQKGDIAEGYSVSREKKESFPLTVTSAQKNPTAFYLCASSVQGADTQYFGPGTRLTVL.

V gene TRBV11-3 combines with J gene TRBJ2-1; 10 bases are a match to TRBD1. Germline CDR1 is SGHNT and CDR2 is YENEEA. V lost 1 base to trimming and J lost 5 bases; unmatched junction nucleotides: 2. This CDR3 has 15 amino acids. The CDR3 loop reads CASSLVGQGDNEQFF. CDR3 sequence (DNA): TGTGCCAGCAGCTTAGTCGGACAGGGGGACAATGAGCAGTTCTTC.

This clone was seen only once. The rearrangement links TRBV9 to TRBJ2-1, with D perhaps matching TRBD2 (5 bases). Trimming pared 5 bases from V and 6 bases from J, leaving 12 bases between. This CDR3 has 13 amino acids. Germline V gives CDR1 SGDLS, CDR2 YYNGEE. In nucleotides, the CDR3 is TGTGCCAGCAGGGCTGGGGAGTCCAATGAGCAGTTCTTC. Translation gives CASRAGESNEQFF.

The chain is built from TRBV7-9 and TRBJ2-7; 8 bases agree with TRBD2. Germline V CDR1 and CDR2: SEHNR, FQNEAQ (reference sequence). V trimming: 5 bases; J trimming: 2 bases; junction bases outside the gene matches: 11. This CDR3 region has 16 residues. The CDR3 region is CASSPGGWQGTYEQYF. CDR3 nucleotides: TGTGCCAGCAGCCCGGGAGGGTGGCAGGGCACCTACGAGCAGTACTTC.